This TCR beta chain is from a study of T cells in Graves' hyperthyroidism and ophthalmopathy. Stability of Graves' hyperthyroidism was defined as absent ophthalmopathy progression within 18 months. Exclusion of patients followed from uncontrolled infection, other autoimmune disease, pregnancy or lactation. PBMCs came from over 8.5 ml fresh peripheral blood. The germline V gene encodes CDR1 ENHRY and CDR2 SYGVKD. V was pared by 10 bases and J by 3 bases, with 7 bases of the junction left unmatched. This CDR3 spans 15 amino acids. This clonotype showed up just a few times. Amplification targeted TCR beta CDR3 regions from RNA transcripts. First-round RT-PCR of the TCR CDR3 relied on the HTBI primer set. TCRdb used MiXCR to reprocess the multiplex PCR reads, holding one entry per CDR3 protein. The table has roughly 100,000 distinct CDR3 sequences, under 65% seen once.

The sequenced sample was blood. The V call is TRBV10-3, the J call TRBJ1-6; 9 nucleotides agree with TRBD1. This sequence was found in a woman in her thirties or forties with Graves' hyperthyroidism. CDR3 bases: TGTGCCAGTAGACAGGGGGGCTACTATAATTCACCCCTCCACTTT. This sequence encodes CASRQGGYYNSPLHF.